Listed here is a single TCR beta chain. This clonotype registers as medium-sized (0.01 to 0.1%) within its sample. The clone's antigen remains unknown. Base qualities are not at hand, and no much larger clone is one base apart. The meaning of the sample's time point label: after trial treatment. The sample's treatment or condition, from its label and the paper: LDRT plus nivolumab, ipilimumab, low-dose cyclophosphamide and aspirin (RACIN trial). Donors were enrolled in RACIN, a single-arm phase I dose-escalation trial combining nivolumab, ipilimumab, aspirin, low-dose cyclophosphamide and low-dose radiotherapy. To be eligible, a patient needed to have an advanced solid tumor that was TIL-negative. This entry belongs to a study of low-dose radiotherapy and immunotherapy resistance in tumors (dated by TCRdb to the early 2020s). Regarding the study in general: Cohort 1 received 0.5 Gy per fraction every 2 weeks, with a prescribed total PTV dose of 6.5 Gy. Cohort 2 received 1 Gy per fraction every two weeks, with a total of 13 Gy over 26 weeks. Nivolumab was administered intravenously as a 240 mg flat dose every two weeks, and ipilimumab was administered intravenously at 1 mg/kg every six weeks. Cyclophosphamide 200 mg/m2 was given intravenously every two weeks, one day before each radiation and immunotherapy administration. Starting on cycle 1 day 1, patients took 300 mg of aspirin by mouth once a day for four cycles. Trial participants were not randomized into treatment groups. Eight patients were included in the translational analysis: three from the first dose cohort and the first five from the second dose cohort.

The CDR3 has 11 amino acids, counting the end cysteine and phenylalanine. The retained sequence is limited to the CDR3, 33 bases, with the frame set at the first base. Trimming at the junction amounts to 6 bases on V and 8 bases on J, and the germline ends lie 11 bases apart. TCRdb names Illumina HiSeq 2500 as the instrument used. First-strand cDNA was synthesized using Superscript III and a set of TRAV- and TRBV-specific primers, so that both TCRalpha and TCRbeta chains were covered. TCRs were amplified with Phusion for around 21 PCR cycles, with a constant-region primer paired with the adapter attached to the V primers. The isolated mRNA was amplified using the MessageAmp II aRNA Amplification Kit, with in vitro transcription performed for about 15 hours at 37 degrees C. The Dynabeads mRNA DIRECT Purification Kit was used to isolate mRNA for TCR sequencing. Indexed Illumina adapters were added in a second Phusion PCR of about 26 cycles, and the PCR products were purified with AMPure XP beads. In the source study's methods: Custom Perl scripts pooled TCR sequences encoding the same protein, removed out-of-frame sequences and computed each clonotype's abundance. Any TCR sequence backed by just one read was left out of the analysis. Shannon entropy, Gini index, clonality, richness, and the frequency of TCRs shared between repertoires were included as repertoire metrics. TCRdb handled the public reads itself, with Q25 trimming in fastp and clone calling in MiXCR, and kept productive beta chains. A single entry per CDR3 protein holds the most common genes and DNA from its merged rows. What appears here as the V and J calls and clone size reflects TCRdb's work, not the paper's. This sample lists 30,000 or so distinct CDR3 sequences; around 54% were detected once. Together, the top ten hold around 5.4% of the sample.

This sequence was found in a male donor with gallbladder cancer. Specimen: PBMCs, collected after low-dose radiotherapy plus immunotherapy. The chain is made from TRBV12-3 or TRBV12-4 and TRBJ2-7; the D region possibly corresponds to TRBD1 (6 bases align). The DNA sequence follows: TGTGCCAGCAGACAGGGTAGCAAGCAGTACTTC. Its protein is CASRQGSKQYF.